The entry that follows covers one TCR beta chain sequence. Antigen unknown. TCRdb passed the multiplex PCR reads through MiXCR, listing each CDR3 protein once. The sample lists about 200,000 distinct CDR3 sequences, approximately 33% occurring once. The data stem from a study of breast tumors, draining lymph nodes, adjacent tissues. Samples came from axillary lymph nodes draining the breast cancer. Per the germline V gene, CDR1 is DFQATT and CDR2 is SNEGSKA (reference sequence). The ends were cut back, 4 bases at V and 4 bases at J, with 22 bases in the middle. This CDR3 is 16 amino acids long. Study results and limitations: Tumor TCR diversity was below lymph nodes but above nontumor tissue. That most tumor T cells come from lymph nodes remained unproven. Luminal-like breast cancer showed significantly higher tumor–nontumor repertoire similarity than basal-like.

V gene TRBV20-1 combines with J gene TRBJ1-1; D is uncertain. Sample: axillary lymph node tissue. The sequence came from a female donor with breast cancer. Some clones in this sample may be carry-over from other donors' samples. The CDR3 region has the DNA TGCAGTGCTACGGGCACCTCTGCTTCTTTGTTCACTGAAGCTTTCTTT. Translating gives CSATGTSASLFTEAFF.